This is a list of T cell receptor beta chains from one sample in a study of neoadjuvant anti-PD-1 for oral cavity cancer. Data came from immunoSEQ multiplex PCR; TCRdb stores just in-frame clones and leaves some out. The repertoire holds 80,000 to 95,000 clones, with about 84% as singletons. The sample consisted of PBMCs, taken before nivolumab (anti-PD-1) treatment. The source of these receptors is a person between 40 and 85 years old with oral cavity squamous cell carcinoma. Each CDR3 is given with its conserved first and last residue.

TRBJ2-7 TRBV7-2 CASTESSGSYEQYF
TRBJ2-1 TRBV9 CASSEGTSEVLDEQFF
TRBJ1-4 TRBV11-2 CASSLTDRSTNEKLFF
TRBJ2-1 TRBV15 CATSREASPYNEQFF
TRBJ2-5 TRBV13 CASSSTRGGSQYF
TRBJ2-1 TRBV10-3 CAISDRGDNEQFF
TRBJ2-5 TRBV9 CASSVDQMGETQYF
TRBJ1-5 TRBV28 CASSPGGKQPQHF
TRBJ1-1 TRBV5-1 CASSLAQGVAAFF
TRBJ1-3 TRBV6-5 CASRAQGAENTIYF
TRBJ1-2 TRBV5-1 CASSRDRGFGGYTF
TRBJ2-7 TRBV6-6 CASSEGQGKNYEQYF
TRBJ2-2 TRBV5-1 CASSWDRGLHTGELFF
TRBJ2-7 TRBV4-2 CASSPAGTQLNYEQYF
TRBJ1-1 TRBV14 CASSQWGRVNTEAFF